There are many counts of the clone carrying this TCR beta chain. Its antigen remains unknown. The sample originates from a study of CD8 T cells in ankylosing spondylitis. Points from the study as a whole: A TCR beta motif made of eight highly homologous variants seemed typical of ankylosing spondylitis blood.

One entry per CDR3 protein, called by TCRdb with MiXCR from the 5' RACE reads. Of some 54,000 distinct CDR3 sequences in the sample, less than 8.5% were seen once. V was shortened by 5 bases and J by 7 bases, with 15 bases between the two germline ends. The germline V gene encodes CDR1 SGHRS and CDR2 YFSETQ. The CDR3 length is 13 residues. The sequenced sample was blood, either unsorted or a sorted T cell fraction (not recorded which). This chain joins TRBV5-1 and TRBJ1-2; D perhaps matches TRBD1 (5 bases). This clonotype was sampled from a female donor with ankylosing spondylitis or in good health (not recorded which). CDR3 coding DNA: TGCGCCAGCAGGGTCCAGGACATGGCTGGCTACACCTTC. This encodes CASRVQDMAGYTF.